The 30 T cell receptor beta chains reported below all come from one sample, sequenced in a study of T cell responses to AZD1222 COVID-19 vaccine. Assay: immunoSEQ multiplex PCR; the TCRdb copy retains only in-frame clones and omits some. The sample lists about 150,000 clones, approximately 91% seen once, with more than 1.3% in the top ten. The specimen comprised peripheral blood, sampled 28 days after the second AZD1222 dose. Receptors originate from an adult who received the AZD1222 COVID-19 vaccine.

This clone was seen just once. The J gene is TRBJ1-3, the V gene TRBV18, with D uncertain. Trimming shortened V by 6 bases and J by 7 bases, and 28 bases separated the two germline ends. Germline lookup yields CDR1 KGHSH and CDR2 LQKENI. The CDR3 loop spans 18 amino acids. CDR3 nucleotides: TGTGCCAGCTCCCTTTTCAAGACACCCCAGCCTGATACCAACACCATATATTTT. Translating it yields CASSLFKTPQPDTNTIYF.

The chain combines TRBV1 with TRBJ1-1; the table's TRBD1 call for D was not verified on the DNA. TRBV1 is classified as a pseudogene. The CDR3 consists of 19 residues. The CDR3 coding sequence is TGCACCAGCAGCCAACACAGGGGGCTCAGGATAATAATGAACACTGAAGCTTTCTTT. Protein product: CTSSQHRGLRIIMNTEAFF.

The chain links TRBV18 to TRBJ1-1; a possible D gene is TRBD1 (6 bases). CDR3 length equals 16 residues. Germline V lookup: CDR1 KGHSH, CDR2 LQKENI. Trimming took 6 bases from V and 3 from J, leaving 20 bases between them. CDR3 sequence reads: CASSPDRAGVHTEAFF. For the CDR3, the DNA is TGTGCCAGCTCGCCGGACAGAGCTGGCGTACACACTGAAGCTTTCTTT.

This clone was recorded once. The chain combines TRBV30 with TRBJ1-2; 8 nucleotides line up with TRBD1. V gave up 1 base and J gave up 4 bases; unmatched junction bases: 5. CDR3 length: 14 amino acids. Germline-derived CDR1 and CDR2 are GTSNPN and SVGIG (reference sequence). CDR3 amino acids: CAWSARDRLYGYTF. In DNA, the CDR3 is TGTGCCTGGAGTGCCCGGGACAGGCTCTATGGCTACACCTTC.

V and J are TRBV6-5 and TRBJ2-7, with D possibly matching TRBD1 (5 bases). The V end was cut by 0 bases, the J end by 9 bases, with 12 bases between. The CDR3 is made up of 13 amino acids. The V gene's germline CDR1 is MNHEY and CDR2 SVGAGI. CDR3 in amino acids: CASSYSTAGGQYF. The DNA for the CDR3 is TGTGCCAGCAGTTACTCGACAGCTGGCGGGCAGTACTTC.

This clone has just one count. The V and J genes are TRBV30 and TRBJ2-7; 9 bases fit TRBD2. Looked up from germline, CDR1 is GTSNPN and CDR2 is SVGIG (reference sequence). V shed 2 bases, J shed 4 bases, and the junction held 9 bases outside the gene matches. The CDR3 sequence is 15 residues long. CDR3 residues: CAWSRGRGGTYEQYF. As DNA, the CDR3 is TGTGCCTGGAGTCGGGGGCGGGGGGGCACTTACGAGCAGTACTTC. The variable domain in full, with the rest retrieved from reference TRBV30 and TRBJ2-7, is SQTIHQWPATLVQPVGSPLSLECTVEGTSNPNLYWYRQAAGRGLQLLFYSVGIGQISSEVPQNLSASRPQDRQFILSSKKLLLSDSGFYLCAWSRGRGGTYEQYFGPGTRLTVT.

The V and J genes are TRBV5-1 and TRBJ1-1, with D possibly being TRBD1 (6 bases). This CDR3 contains 13 residues. Looked up from germline, CDR1 is SGHRS and CDR2 is YFSETQ. Between the trimmed V and J ends, which lost 1 base and 6 bases, there was a span of 10 bases. The CDR3 nucleotides read TGCGCCAGCAGCTTGATGGGGGGCCCTGAAGCTTTCTTT. Its protein is CASSLMGGPEAFF.

This sequence joins TRBV9 and TRBJ1-1; D not certain. Looked up from germline, CDR1 is SGDLS and CDR2 is YYNGEE. The CDR3 extends over 12 amino acids. Between the trimmed V and J ends, which lost 4 bases and 1 base, there was a span of 5 bases. CDR3 bases: TGTGCCAGCAGCCACGGGAACACTGAAGCTTTCTTT. Translating it yields CASSHGNTEAFF.

The chain has TRBV4-1 and TRBJ2-5; TRBD2 agrees at 8 bases. The V segment lost 5 bases and the J segment 1 base; nucleotides outside the gene matches: 9. This CDR3 is 16 amino acids long. The germline CDR1 and CDR2 sequences are MGHRA and YSYEKL. The CDR3 loop is CASSMSGRLLQETQYF. The CDR3 DNA reads TGCGCCAGCAGCATGAGCGGGAGATTACTCCAAGAGACCCAGTACTTC.

The chain employs TRBV27 and TRBJ1-1, with D perhaps matching TRBD1 (6 bases). The germline gives CDR1 MNHEY, CDR2 SMNVEV (reference sequence). This CDR3 spans 15 amino acids. V was shortened by 0 bases and J by 5 bases, with 13 bases between the two germline ends. CDR3 DNA sequence: TGTGCCAGCAGTTTATCGAGTCCAGGGGTTACTGAAGCTTTCTTT. The encoded protein is CASSLSSPGVTEAFF.

This chain joins TRBV19 and TRBJ1-5; TRBD1 agrees at 7 bases. In germline, CDR1 is LNHDA, CDR2 SQIVND (reference sequence). The CDR3 is 15 residues long. The J segment lost 2 bases and the V segment lost 3 bases, leaving 4 bases of the junction unmatched. CDR3 amino acids: CASSIEGAGNQPQHF. As DNA, the CDR3 is TGTGCCAGTAGTATTGAGGGGGCAGGCAATCAGCCCCAGCATTTT.

J is TRBJ1-5 and V is TRBV30; D uncertain. The CDR3 is 13 residues long. V lost 0 bases and J lost 2, with 5 bases in between. CDR1 and CDR2 (germline): GTSNPN, SVGIG (reference sequence). Here the CDR3 DNA reads TGTGCCTGGAGTGTAGCCGGCAATCAGCCCCAGCATTTT. It is translated as CAWSVAGNQPQHF.

The chain combines TRBV29-1 with TRBJ1-1; D is possibly TRBD1 (5 bases). The CDR3 spans 10 residues. With 3 bases removed from V and 9 bases from J, the gap between germline ends came to 8 bases. Germline V gene sequence: CDR1 SQVTM, CDR2 ANQGSEA. This CDR3 is CSVDRGKAFF. The CDR3 nucleotides are TGCAGCGTTGATAGGGGTAAAGCTTTCTTT. Using reference TRBV29-1 and TRBJ1-1 for the parts outside the CDR3, the full variable domain is SAVISQKPSRDICQRGTSLTIQCQVDSQVTMMFWYRQQPGQSLTLIATANQGSEATYESGFVIDKFPISRPNLTFSTLTVSNMSPEDSSIYLCSVDRGKAFFGQGTRLTVV.

The V gene is TRBV7-2, the J gene TRBJ2-1; D possibly matches TRBD1 or TRBD2 (5 bases each). Germline CDR1 is SGHTA and CDR2 is FQGNSA. The CDR3 contains 16 residues. V lost 3 bases and J lost 4, with 16 bases in between. The CDR3 is CASSFYRRDGYNEQFF. For the CDR3, the DNA is TGTGCCAGCAGCTTCTATCGTCGGGACGGGTACAATGAGCAGTTCTTC.

The chain has TRBV5-8 and TRBJ2-7; D is perhaps TRBD1 (6 bases). V was pared by 4 bases and J by 1 base, with 21 bases between. The CDR3 contains 17 residues. Germline CDR1 and CDR2: SGHTS and YDEGEE. CDR3 DNA sequence: TGTGCCAGCAGCCCCCGGAGTATAGGGGGTTCTTCCTACGAGCAGTACTTC. Protein: CASSPRSIGGSSYEQYF.

On this clone itself: The same CDR3 also results from other DNA sequences found in this sample. The chain has TRBV30 and TRBJ1-3; D is undetermined. CDR1 and CDR2 (germline): GTSNPN, SVGIG (reference sequence). Trimming cost V 0 bases and J 0 bases, with 12 bases left between them. The CDR3 totals 16 residues. CDR3 sequence: CAWSVRASSSGNTIYF. Here the CDR3 DNA reads TGTGCCTGGAGTGTTCGGGCCTCTAGCTCTGGAAACACCATATATTTT.

The table lists this clone with a few counts. This chain uses TRBV5-6 with TRBJ2-5; D is ambiguous. Between the trimmed V and J ends, which lost 2 bases and 3 bases, there was a span of 14 bases. The CDR3 is made up of 15 amino acids. Germline-derived CDR1 and CDR2 are SGHDT and YYEEEE. The CDR3 loop is CASSLRRLSKETQYF. As DNA, the CDR3 is TGTGCCAGCAGCTTACGCAGGCTTTCCAAAGAGACCCAGTACTTC.

This clone appeared a single time. The rearrangement uses TRBV2 and TRBJ2-1; TRBD2 matches 12 bases. The CDR3 is 13 residues long. The V segment lost 6 bases and the J segment 12 bases; nucleotides outside the gene matches: 6. The V gene's germline CDR1 is SNHLY and CDR2 FYNNEI. CDR3 sequence: CASSPSGRAPQFF. CDR3 sequence (DNA): TGTGCCAGCAGCCCTAGCGGGAGGGCCCCGCAGTTCTTC. The full variable domain, rest sourced from reference TRBV2 and TRBJ2-1, is EPEVTQTPSHQVTQMGQEVILRCVPISNHLYFYWYRQILGQKVEFLVSFYNNEISEKSEIFDDQFSVERPDGSNFTLKIRSTKLEDSAMYFCASSPSGRAPQFFGPGTRLTVL.

This clone has a single count. J is TRBJ2-2 and V is TRBV27; TRBD1 agrees at 8 bases. V trimming: 4 bases; J trimming: 7 bases; junction bases outside the gene matches: 8. Germline V gene data show CDR1 as MNHEY and CDR2 as SMNVEV (reference sequence). The CDR3 is made up of 15 amino acids. DNA of the CDR3: TGTGCCAGCAGTTCATATATGGGGACAGGCGGGGAGCTGTTTTTT. Translating it yields CASSSYMGTGGELFF.

This sequence joins TRBV7-9 and TRBJ2-5; perhaps TRBD1 as D (6 bases). Germline V gene sequence: CDR1 SEHNR, CDR2 FQNEAQ (reference sequence). Trimming shortened V by 4 bases and J by 1 base, and 10 bases separated the two germline ends. This CDR3 comprises 14 residues. The CDR3 region is CASSSQGFQETQYF. The CDR3 coding sequence is TGTGCCAGCAGCTCGCAGGGGTTCCAAGAGACCCAGTACTTC.

The chain employs TRBV3-1 (or the pseudogene TRBV3-2) and TRBJ1-4; 8 bases are shared with TRBD1. The CDR3 sequence is 16 residues long. Looked up from germline, CDR1 is LGHDT and CDR2 is YNNKEL (reference sequence). The trim removed 4 bases at V and 8 bases at J, leaving 12 bases unmatched. The CDR3 DNA reads as TGTGCCAGCAGCCCCCGAGGGTCAGGGGGCGGCGAAAAACTGTTTTTT. It codes for CASSPRGSGGGEKLFF.

The chain uses TRBV12-3 or TRBV12-4 and TRBJ2-4, with D possibly being TRBD1 (7 bases). This CDR3 spans 13 amino acids. V lost 7 bases and J 9 bases, leaving 16 bases between the germline ends. CDR3 residues: CASTPEGAGIQYF. CDR3 bases: TGTGCCAGCACCCCGGAGGGGGCGGGCATTCAGTACTTC.

V and J are TRBV3-1 (or the pseudogene TRBV3-2) and TRBJ1-2; D remains ambiguous. CDR3 length: 14 residues. Germline values: CDR1 LGHDT, CDR2 YNNKEL (reference sequence). Trimming removed 1 base from V and 8 bases from J, with 14 bases in between. The CDR3 nucleotides are TGTGCCAGCAGCCAAGGCCACCAGCCGGGAGGCTACACCTTC. The encoded protein is CASSQGHQPGGYTF.

The chain recombines TRBV7-8 with TRBJ2-1, with 10 positions matching TRBD2. V shed 4 bases and J 11 bases; nucleotides not matched to a gene: 8. The CDR3 extends over 14 amino acids. Germline values: CDR1 SGHVS, CDR2 FQNEAQ. The CDR3, as DNA: TGTGCCAGCAGCTCCTCCGGGACTAGCGATCAGCAGTTCTTC. Translated: CASSSSGTSDQQFF. Drawing the rest from reference TRBV7-8 and TRBJ2-1, the complete variable domain is GAGVSQSPRYKVAKRGQDVALRCDPISGHVSLFWYQQALGQGPEFLTYFQNEAQLDKSGLPSDRFFAERPEGSVSTLKIQRTQQEDSAVYLCASSSSGTSDQQFFGPGTRLTVL.

This clone was counted only a few times. The V gene is TRBV19, the J gene TRBJ1-1, with D perhaps matching TRBD1 (6 bases). The germline gives CDR1 LNHDA, CDR2 SQIVND (reference sequence). The CDR3 loop spans 14 amino acids. V gave up 7 bases and J gave up 4 bases, with 16 bases separating them. The CDR3 reads CASIQGRKGTEAFF. The DNA for the CDR3 is TGTGCCAGTATCCAGGGGAGGAAAGGCACTGAAGCTTTCTTT.

V is TRBV11-3 and J is TRBJ2-1, with 13 bases lining up with TRBD2. V was pared by 5 bases and J by 6 bases, with 7 bases of the junction left unmatched. The CDR3 has 16 residues. Per germline, CDR1 SGHNT and CDR2 YENEEA. The CDR3 is CASSPGLAGDPNEQFF. For the CDR3, the DNA is TGTGCCAGCAGCCCTGGACTAGCGGGAGATCCCAATGAGCAGTTCTTC.

The chain joins TRBV18 to TRBJ2-1, with 10 bases matching TRBD2. Per the germline V gene, CDR1 is KGHSH and CDR2 is LQKENI. The J segment lost 6 bases and the V segment lost 8 bases, leaving 10 bases of the junction unmatched. This CDR3 contains 15 residues. The CDR3 DNA is TGTGCCAGCGGAATTGGACTAGCGGCCACCAATGAGCAGTTCTTC. Amino acid sequence: CASGIGLAATNEQFF. Full variable domain (missing parts from reference TRBV18 and TRBJ2-1): NAGVMQNPRHLVRRRGQEARLRCSPMKGHSHVYWYRQLPEEGLKFMVYLQKENIIDESGMPKERFSAEFPKEGPSILRIQQVVRGDSAAYFCASGIGLAATNEQFFGPGTRLTVL.

V and J are TRBV28 and TRBJ2-3; the D gene is possibly TRBD2 (6 bases). V lost 4 bases to trimming and J lost 0 bases, with 17 bases between them. The CDR3 runs 17 residues. The germline CDR1 and CDR2 sequences are MDHEN and SYDVKM. The CDR3 reads CASSSPAPGTSTDTQYF. In DNA form, the CDR3 reads TGTGCCAGCAGTTCCCCCGCCCCCGGGACTAGCACAGATACGCAGTATTTT.

V is TRBV30 and J is TRBJ2-3; D call uncertain. CDR1 and CDR2 from the germline V gene are GTSNPN and SVGIG (reference sequence). Trimming left V 2 bases short and J 1 base short, with 13 bases between. The CDR3 has 15 amino acids. CDR3 DNA sequence: TGTGCCTGGAGTTTGGGATACCAACGCACAGATACGCAGTATTTT. It specifies CAWSLGYQRTDTQYF.

This chain connects TRBV7-9 to TRBJ2-5; 9 nucleotides agree with TRBD1. Germline CDR1 and CDR2: SEHNR and FQNEAQ (reference sequence). V dropped 5 bases and J dropped 4; count of bases not matched to a gene: 11. This CDR3 is built from 16 residues. The CDR3 DNA reads as TGTGCCAGCAGCCCGGGGACAGGGATTTTACGAGAGACCCAGTACTTC. Translated, it gives CASSPGTGILRETQYF.